This TCR beta chain derives from a study of cytomegalovirus exposure and HLA in healthy donors. The ends were cut back, 3 bases at V and 6 bases at J, with 14 bases in the middle. The CDR3 has 14 residues. Per the germline V gene, CDR1 is SGHRS and CDR2 is YFSETQ. The protocol was immunoSEQ multiplex PCR, while the TCRdb copy is restricted to in-frame clones and leaves out a portion. Here the sample spans hundreds of thousands of clones, approximately 87% being singletons. The clonotype originates from a woman between 18 and 30 years old in good health and CMV-seronegative. V and J are TRBV5-1 and TRBJ2-3; D perhaps matches TRBD1 (5 bases). The sample consisted of PBMCs. The CDR3 spells CASSWQGFEDTQYF. CDR3 DNA sequence: TGCGCCAGCAGCTGGCAGGGTTTCGAGGATACGCAGTATTTT.